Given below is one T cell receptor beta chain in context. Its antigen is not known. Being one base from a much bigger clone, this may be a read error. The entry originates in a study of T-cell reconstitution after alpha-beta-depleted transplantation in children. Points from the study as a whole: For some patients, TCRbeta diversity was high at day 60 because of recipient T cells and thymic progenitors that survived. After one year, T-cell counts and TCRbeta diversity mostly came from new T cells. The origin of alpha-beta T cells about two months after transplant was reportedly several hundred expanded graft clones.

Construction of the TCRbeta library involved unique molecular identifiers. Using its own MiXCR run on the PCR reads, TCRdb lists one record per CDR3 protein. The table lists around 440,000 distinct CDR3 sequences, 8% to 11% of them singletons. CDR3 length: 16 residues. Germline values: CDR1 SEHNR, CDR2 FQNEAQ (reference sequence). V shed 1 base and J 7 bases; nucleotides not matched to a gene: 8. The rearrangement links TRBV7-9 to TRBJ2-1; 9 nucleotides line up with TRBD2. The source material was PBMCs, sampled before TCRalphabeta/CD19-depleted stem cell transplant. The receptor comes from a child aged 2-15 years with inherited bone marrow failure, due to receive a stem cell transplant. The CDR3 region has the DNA TGTGCCAGCAGCTTAGTCGCTAGCGGGACCCTAAATGAGCAGTTCTTC. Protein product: CASSLVASGTLNEQFF.